The source of this T cell receptor (beta chain) is a study of naive and memory T cell subsets. After removal of 7 bases from V and 4 bases from J, the junction contained 12 bases not matched to a gene. The CDR3 spans 17 residues. Germline V gene data show CDR1 as MNHEY and CDR2 as SMNVEV (reference sequence). Four PCR rounds used nested alpha and beta constant region primers plus the SP2 primer. TCRdb reprocessed the 5' RACE reads via MiXCR and lists one record per CDR3 protein. The sample yields roughly 62,000 distinct CDR3 sequences, about 7% seen once. This clonotype was detected ten times or more. The library had UMIs added by 3' ligation of an oligonucleotide to TCR cDNA. Adult healthy volunteers gave 2.5 ml peripheral blood for whole-blood RNA.

This TCR came from a male donor in good health. The chain is built from TRBV27 and TRBJ2-1; 11 positions match TRBD2. The DNA for the CDR3 is TGTGCCAGCAAGCAGTTTACCGGGACTAGCGGATACAATGAGCAGTTCTTC. Its translation is CASKQFTGTSGYNEQFF.